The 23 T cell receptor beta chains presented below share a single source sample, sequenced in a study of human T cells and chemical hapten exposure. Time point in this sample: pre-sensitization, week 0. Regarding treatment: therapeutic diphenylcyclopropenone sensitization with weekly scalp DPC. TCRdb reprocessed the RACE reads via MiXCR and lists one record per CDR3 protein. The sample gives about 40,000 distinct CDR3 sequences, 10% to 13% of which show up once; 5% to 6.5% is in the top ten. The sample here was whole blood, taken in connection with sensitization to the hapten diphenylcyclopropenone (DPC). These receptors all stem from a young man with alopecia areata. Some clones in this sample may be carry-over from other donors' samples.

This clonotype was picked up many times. Here the CDR3 reads CASSPGLQYQETQYF. The CDR3 nucleotides are TGTGCCAGCAGTCCGGGACTCCAGTACCAAGAGACCCAGTACTTC. This chain connects TRBV6-2 or TRBV6-3 to TRBJ2-5; D may be TRBD2 (6 bases). Germline V lookup: CDR1 MNHEY, CDR2 SVGEGT. This CDR3 comprises 15 residues. Trimming shortened V by 5 bases and J by 0 bases, and 13 bases separated the two germline ends.

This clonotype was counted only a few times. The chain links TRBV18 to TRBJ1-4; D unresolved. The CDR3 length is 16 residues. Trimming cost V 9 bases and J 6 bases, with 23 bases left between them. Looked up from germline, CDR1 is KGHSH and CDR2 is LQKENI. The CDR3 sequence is CASTGPDITQYEKLFF. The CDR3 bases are TGTGCCAGTACCGGGCCCGACATTACGCAATATGAAAAACTGTTTTTT. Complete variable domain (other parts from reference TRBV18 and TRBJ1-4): NAGVMQNPRHLVRRRGQEARLRCSPMKGHSHVYWYRQLPEEGLKFMVYLQKENIIDESGMPKERFSAEFPKEGPSILRIQQVVRGDSAAYFCASTGPDITQYEKLFFGSGTQLSVL.

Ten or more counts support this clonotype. The CDR3: CASRFGETQYF. DNA for the CDR3: TGTGCCAGCAGATTTGGAGAGACCCAGTACTTC. This chain uses TRBV25-1 with TRBJ2-5, with D hard to call. The CDR3 extends over 11 amino acids. CDR1 and CDR2 from the germline V gene are MGHDK and SYGVNS. Trimming took 6 bases from V and 4 from J, leaving 6 bases between them.

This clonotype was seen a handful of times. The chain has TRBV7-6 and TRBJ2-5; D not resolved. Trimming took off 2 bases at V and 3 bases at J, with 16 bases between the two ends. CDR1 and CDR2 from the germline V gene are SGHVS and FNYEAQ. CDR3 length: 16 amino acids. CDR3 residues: CASSLTIGHRKETQYF. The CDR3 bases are TGTGCCAGCAGCTTAACCATTGGTCATCGGAAAGAGACCCAGTACTTC.

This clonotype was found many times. The CDR3, as DNA: TGTGCCAGCAGTGAAGGCAGCCTCAATAACTATGGCTACACCTTC. Its translation is CASSEGSLNNYGYTF. V usage is TRBV25-1 and J usage is TRBJ1-2, with D hard to call. The V end was cut by 2 bases, the J end by 1 base, with 11 bases between. This CDR3 region has 15 residues. CDR1 is MGHDK and CDR2 is SYGVNS in the germline V gene.

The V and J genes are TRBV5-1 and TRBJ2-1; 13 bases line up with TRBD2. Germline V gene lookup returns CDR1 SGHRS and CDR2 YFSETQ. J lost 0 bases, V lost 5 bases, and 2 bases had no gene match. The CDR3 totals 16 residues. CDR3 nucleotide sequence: TGCGCCAGCAGGACTAGCGGGGGGAGCTCCTACAATGAGCAGTTCTTC. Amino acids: CASRTSGGSSYNEQFF.

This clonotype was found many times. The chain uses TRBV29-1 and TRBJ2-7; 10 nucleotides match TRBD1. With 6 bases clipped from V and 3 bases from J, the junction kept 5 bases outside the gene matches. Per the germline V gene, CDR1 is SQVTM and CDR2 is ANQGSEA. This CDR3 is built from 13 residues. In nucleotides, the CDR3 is TGCAGCGTAGGGACAGGGGCCGTCTACGAGCAGTACTTC. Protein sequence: CSVGTGAVYEQYF.

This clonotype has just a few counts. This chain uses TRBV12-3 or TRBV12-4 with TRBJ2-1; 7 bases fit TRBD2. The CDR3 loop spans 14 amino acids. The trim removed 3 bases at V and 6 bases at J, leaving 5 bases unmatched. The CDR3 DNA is TGTGCCAGCAGTTTGAGTCTAGCGGTCAATGAGCAGTTCTTC. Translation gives CASSLSLAVNEQFF.

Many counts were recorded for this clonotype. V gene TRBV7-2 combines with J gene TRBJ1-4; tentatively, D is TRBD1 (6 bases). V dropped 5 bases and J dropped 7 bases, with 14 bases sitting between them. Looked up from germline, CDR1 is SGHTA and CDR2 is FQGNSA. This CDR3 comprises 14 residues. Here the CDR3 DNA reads TGTGCCAGCAGCCCGAACGGGGGCCTTGAAAAACTGTTTTTT. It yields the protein CASSPNGGLEKLFF. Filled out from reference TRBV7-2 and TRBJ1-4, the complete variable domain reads GAGVSQSPSNKVTEKGKDVELRCDPISGHTALYWYRQSLGQGLEFLIYFQGNSAPDKSGLPSDRFSAERTGGSVSTLTIQRTQQEDSAVYLCASSPNGGLEKLFFGSGTQLSVL.

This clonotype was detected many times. CDR3 bases: TGTGCCAGCAGCCCCTGGATCGGGGGGGTGGCTACAGATACGCAGTATTTT. Encoded protein: CASSPWIGGVATDTQYF. The chain has TRBV7-2 and TRBJ2-3; 8 bases agree with TRBD2. Germline trimming cut 5 bases from V and 3 bases from J; bases unmatched to any gene: 13. Germline-derived CDR1 and CDR2 are SGHTA and FQGNSA. The CDR3 is 17 amino acids.

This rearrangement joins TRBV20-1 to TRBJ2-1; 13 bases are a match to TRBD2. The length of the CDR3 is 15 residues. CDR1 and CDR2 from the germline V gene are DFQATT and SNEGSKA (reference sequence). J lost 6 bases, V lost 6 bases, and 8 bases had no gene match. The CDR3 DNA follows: TGCAGTGCCCCGGGACTAGCGGGATTGGGCAATGAGCAGTTCTTC. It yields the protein CSAPGLAGLGNEQFF.

In nucleotides, the CDR3 is TGTGCCAGCAGTCTCCTCGGAACAGGGGGCACTGAAGCTTTCTTT. Protein: CASSLLGTGGTEAFF. The rearrangement links TRBV28 to TRBJ1-1; 8 nucleotides line up with TRBD1. The V gene end was trimmed by 5 bases and the J gene end by 4 bases; junction bases not matched to a gene: 9. The CDR3 extends over 15 amino acids. CDR1 and CDR2 (germline): MDHEN, SYDVKM. Full variable domain (missing parts from reference TRBV28 and TRBJ1-1): DVKVTQSSRYLVKRTGEKVFLECVQDMDHENMFWYRQDPGLGLRLIYFSYDVKMKEKGDIPEGYSVSREKKERFSLILESASTNQTSMYLCASSLLGTGGTEAFFGQGTRLTVV.

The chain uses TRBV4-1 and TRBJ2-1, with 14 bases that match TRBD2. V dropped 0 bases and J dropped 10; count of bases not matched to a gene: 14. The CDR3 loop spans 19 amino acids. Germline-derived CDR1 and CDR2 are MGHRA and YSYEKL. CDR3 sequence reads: CASSQDPGTSGRMFREQFF. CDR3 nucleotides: TGCGCCAGCAGCCAAGACCCCGGGACTAGCGGGAGAATGTTCCGCGAGCAGTTCTTC.

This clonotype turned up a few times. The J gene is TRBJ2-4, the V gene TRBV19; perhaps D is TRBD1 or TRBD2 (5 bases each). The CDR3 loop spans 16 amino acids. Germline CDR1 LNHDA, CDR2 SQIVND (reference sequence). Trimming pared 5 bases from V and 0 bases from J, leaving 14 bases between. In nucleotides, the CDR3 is TGTGCCAGTAGTCCACCGGGACCCGTAGCCAAAAACATTCAGTACTTC. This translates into CASSPPGPVAKNIQYF. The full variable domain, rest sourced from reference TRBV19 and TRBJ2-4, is DGGITQSPKYLFRKEGQNVTLSCEQNLNHDAMYWYRQDPGQGLRLIYYSQIVNDFQKGDIAEGYSVSREKKESFPLTVTSAQKNPTAFYLCASSPPGPVAKNIQYFGAGTRLSVL.

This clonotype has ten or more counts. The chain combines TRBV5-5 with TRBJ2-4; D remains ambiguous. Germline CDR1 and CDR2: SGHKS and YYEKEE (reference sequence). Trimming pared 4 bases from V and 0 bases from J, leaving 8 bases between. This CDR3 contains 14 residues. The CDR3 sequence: CASSVQIAKNIQYF. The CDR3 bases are TGTGCCAGCAGCGTTCAGATAGCCAAAAACATTCAGTACTTC. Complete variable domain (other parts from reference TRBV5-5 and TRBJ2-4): DAGVTQSPTHLIKTRGQQVTLRCSPISGHKSVSWYQQVLGQGPQFIFQYYEKEERGRGNFPDRFSARQFPNYSSELNVNALLLGDSALYLCASSVQIAKNIQYFGAGTRLSVL.

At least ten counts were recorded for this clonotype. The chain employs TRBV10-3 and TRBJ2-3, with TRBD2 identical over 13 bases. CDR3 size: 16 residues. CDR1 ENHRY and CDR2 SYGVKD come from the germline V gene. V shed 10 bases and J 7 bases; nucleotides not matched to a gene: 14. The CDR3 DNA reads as TGTGCCACGCGCGGTGGACTAGCGGGGGCCCCCTATACGCAGTATTTT. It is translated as CATRGGLAGAPYTQYF.

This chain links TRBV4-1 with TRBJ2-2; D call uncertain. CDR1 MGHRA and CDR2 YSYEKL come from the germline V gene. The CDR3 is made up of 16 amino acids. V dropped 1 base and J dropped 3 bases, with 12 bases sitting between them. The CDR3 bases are TGCGCCAGCAGCCAAGCAGAGAACCCATACACCGGGGAGCTGTTTTTT. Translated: CASSQAENPYTGELFF.

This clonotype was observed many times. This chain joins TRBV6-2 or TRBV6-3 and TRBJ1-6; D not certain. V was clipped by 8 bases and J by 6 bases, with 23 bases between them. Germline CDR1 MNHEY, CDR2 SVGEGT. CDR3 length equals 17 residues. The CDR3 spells CASGRAAKGNSNSPLHF. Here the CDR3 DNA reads TGTGCCAGCGGGCGGGCAGCGAAAGGGAACTCTAATTCACCCCTCCACTTT.

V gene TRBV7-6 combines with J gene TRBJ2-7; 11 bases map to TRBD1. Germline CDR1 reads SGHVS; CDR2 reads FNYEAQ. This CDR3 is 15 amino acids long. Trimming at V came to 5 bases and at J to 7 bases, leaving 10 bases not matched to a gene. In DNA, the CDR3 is TGTGCCAGCAGCCAAAAAGGACAGGGGGCGGGTGAGCAGTACGTC. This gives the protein CASSQKGQGAGEQYV.

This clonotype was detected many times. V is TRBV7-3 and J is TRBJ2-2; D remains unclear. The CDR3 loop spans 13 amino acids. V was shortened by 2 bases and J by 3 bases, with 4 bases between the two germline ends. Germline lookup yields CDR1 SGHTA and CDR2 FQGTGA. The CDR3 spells CASSLVDTGELFF. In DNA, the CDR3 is TGTGCCAGCAGCTTAGTAGACACCGGGGAGCTGTTTTTT.

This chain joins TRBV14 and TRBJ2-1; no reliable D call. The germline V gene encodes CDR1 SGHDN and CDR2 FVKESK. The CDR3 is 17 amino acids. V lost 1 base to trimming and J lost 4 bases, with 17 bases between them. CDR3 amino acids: CASSQVKWQLPYNEQFF. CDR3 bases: TGTGCCAGCAGCCAAGTCAAGTGGCAACTCCCTTACAATGAGCAGTTCTTC.

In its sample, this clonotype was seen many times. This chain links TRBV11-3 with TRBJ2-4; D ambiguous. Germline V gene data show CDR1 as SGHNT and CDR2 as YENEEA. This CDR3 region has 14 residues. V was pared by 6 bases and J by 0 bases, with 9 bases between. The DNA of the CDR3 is TGTGCCAGCAGTAAAGGGTTAGCCAAAAACATTCAGTACTTC. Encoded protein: CASSKGLAKNIQYF.

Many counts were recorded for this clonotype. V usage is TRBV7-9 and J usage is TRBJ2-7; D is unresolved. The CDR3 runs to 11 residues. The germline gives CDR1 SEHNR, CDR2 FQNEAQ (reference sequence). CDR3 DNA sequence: TGTGCCAGCAGCCCGACAAAAAACGAGAACGTC. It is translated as CASSPTKNENV.